One and the same sample provided the 30 T cell receptor beta chains below, sequenced in a study of radiotherapy plus CTLA-4 blockade in lung cancer. Libraries were prepared by immunoSEQ multiplex PCR; TCRdb keeps only in-frame clonotypes and omits some of them. The data show approximately 40,000 clones, about three quarters seen once. The source material was peripheral blood, sampled from a patient treated with radiotherapy plus ipilimumab. The receptors here all came from a human donor with non-small cell lung cancer who had stable disease on radiotherapy plus ipilimumab.

The V and J genes are TRBV5-1 and TRBJ1-1; possibly TRBD1 for D (6 bases). This CDR3 contains 17 residues. The germline V gene encodes CDR1 SGHRS and CDR2 YFSETQ. V lost 6 bases to trimming and J lost 4 bases, with 25 bases between them. The CDR3 here is CASKEAGPGRGRTEAFF. In DNA, the CDR3 is TGCGCCAGCAAAGAGGCTGGTCCAGGGCGGGGGCGCACTGAAGCTTTCTTT.

This clone was seen only a few times. The V call is TRBV2, the J call TRBJ1-1, with TRBD1 matching over 7 bases. The CDR3 extends over 14 amino acids. Per the germline V gene, CDR1 is SNHLY and CDR2 is FYNNEI. Losses at the gene ends were 5 bases for V and 1 base for J; bases not matched to a gene: 4. CDR3 bases: TGTGCCAGCAGTAAACAGGGGACGAACACTGAAGCTTTCTTT. The encoded protein is CASSKQGTNTEAFF.

This clone was seen only once. The chain recombines TRBV30 with TRBJ1-3; 8 nucleotides align to TRBD1. CDR3 length: 16 amino acids. Looked up from germline, CDR1 is GTSNPN and CDR2 is SVGIG (reference sequence). Trimming took 3 bases from V and 0 from J; bases not matched to a gene: 7. CDR3 bases: TGTGCCTGGAGCCAACAGGGGGGGATCTCTGGAAACACCATATATTTT. Its protein product is CAWSQQGGISGNTIYF.

This chain joins TRBV11-2 and TRBJ2-1; tentative D call: TRBD1 (5 bases). Germline lookup yields CDR1 SGHAT and CDR2 FQNNGV. The CDR3 is 14 residues long. Between the trimmed V and J ends, which lost 3 bases and 4 bases, there was a span of 10 bases. In DNA, the CDR3 is TGTGCCAGCAGCTTGAAGGGGATGTACAATGAGCAGTTCTTC. Translation: CASSLKGMYNEQFF. The full variable domain, rest sourced from reference TRBV11-2 and TRBJ2-1, is EAGVAQSPRYKIIEKRQSVAFWCNPISGHATLYWYQQILGQGPKLLIQFQNNGVVDDSQLPKDRFSAERLKGVDSTLKIQPAKLEDSAVYLCASSLKGMYNEQFFGPGTRLTVL.

In this sample, this clone is medium-sized. The V gene is TRBV5-6, the J gene TRBJ2-7; D possibly matches TRBD1 or TRBD2 (5 bases each). The germline V gene encodes CDR1 SGHDT and CDR2 YYEEEE. There are 15 residues in the CDR3. Trimming left V 0 bases short and J 10 bases short, with 20 bases between. The CDR3 sequence: CASSLEQVPRGEQYF. CDR3 DNA sequence: TGTGCCAGCAGCTTGGAACAGGTCCCCCGAGGGGAACAGTACTTC.

CDR3 nucleotide sequence: TGTGCCAGCAGCTTAGGGACAGCGGGGAGGGACACTGAAGCTTTCTTT. Translating gives CASSLGTAGRDTEAFF. The chain uses TRBV7-6 and TRBJ1-1, with D tentatively TRBD1 (6 bases). Germline CDR1 reads SGHVS; CDR2 reads FNYEAQ. The V end lost 1 base, the J end lost 3 bases, and 15 bases lay between the germline ends. The CDR3 is made up of 16 amino acids.

The gene calls are TRBV7-2 and TRBJ2-1; 9 bases fit TRBD1. Germline trimming cut 2 bases from V and 6 bases from J; bases unmatched to any gene: 8. Germline V gene sequence: CDR1 SGHTA, CDR2 FQGNSA. CDR3 length equals 16 residues. In DNA, the CDR3 is TGTGCCAGCAGCTTAAGGGACAGGGTTACGGGCAATGAGCAGTTCTTC. Protein sequence: CASSLRDRVTGNEQFF.

V usage is TRBV11-2 and J usage is TRBJ2-7; D not resolved. This CDR3 has 13 amino acids. The germline V gene encodes CDR1 SGHAT and CDR2 FQNNGV. Trimming cost V 0 bases and J 0 bases, with 3 bases left between them. In DNA, the CDR3 is TGTGCCAGCAGCTTAGAGAGCTCCTACGAGCAGTACGTC. Translated: CASSLESSYEQYV.

V is TRBV6-1 and J is TRBJ2-5; 11 nucleotides line up with TRBD2. CDR3 length: 15 amino acids. With V trimmed by 1 base and J by 6 bases, 4 bases remained unmatched. The germline V gene has CDR1 MNHNS and CDR2 SASEGT. The CDR3 protein is CASSEGGTSGKTQYF. In DNA, the CDR3 is TGTGCCAGCAGTGAAGGCGGGACTAGCGGAAAGACCCAGTACTTC.

In nucleotides, the CDR3 is TGTGCCAGCAGGGGTTCAACTAATGAAAAACTGTTTTTT. It encodes CASRGSTNEKLFF. The rearrangement uses TRBV6-1 and TRBJ1-4; D is unclear. The V end lost 6 bases, the J end lost 0 bases, and 5 bases lay between the germline ends. The CDR3 runs 13 residues. CDR1 is MNHNS and CDR2 is SASEGT in the germline V gene.

This chain joins TRBV10-2 and TRBJ2-4, with TRBD2 matching 8 bases. V was clipped by 6 bases and J by 3 bases; unmatched bases: 7. There are 15 residues in the CDR3. Germline values: CDR1 WSHSY, CDR2 SAAADI. CDR3 protein: CASSVGGGRKNIQYF. The DNA of the CDR3 is TGCGCCAGCAGCGTCGGGGGGGGCCGCAAAAACATTCAGTACTTC.

The rearrangement joins TRBV6-4 to TRBJ2-7, with D possibly TRBD2 on 7 matching bases. The CDR3 totals 17 residues. Germline lookup yields CDR1 MRHNA and CDR2 SNTAGT. The V gene lost 3 bases and the J gene lost 0 bases, with 18 bases spanning the gap. This CDR3 is CASSDRGGDRSSYEQYF. The CDR3, as DNA: TGTGCCAGCAGTGATAGGGGGGGAGACAGGAGCTCCTACGAGCAGTACTTC.

This clone was counted between two and nine times. This chain connects TRBV7-2 to TRBJ1-5, with D unresolved. The CDR3 consists of 13 residues. Germline CDR1 reads SGHTA; CDR2 reads FQGNSA. V shed 3 bases and J shed 6 bases, with 9 bases lying between them. CDR3 coding DNA: TGTGCCAGCAGCTTCGAAGGGCTTCAGCCCCAGCATTTT. Its translation is CASSFEGLQPQHF.

This clone turned up a few times. This chain links TRBV6-1 with TRBJ1-2; TRBD1 matches 9 bases. Germline CDR1 and CDR2: MNHNS and SASEGT. The CDR3 length is 18 residues. The ends lost 2 bases at V and 4 bases at J; junction bases unmatched: 14. The CDR3 here is CASSELTPGTGTFYGYTF. CDR3 nucleotides: TGTGCCAGCAGTGAACTCACACCCGGGACAGGGACCTTCTATGGCTACACCTTC.

Concerning this clone: The germline gene is not matched at one end of the junction; a read error may be the cause. The genes are TRBV19 and TRBJ2-2, with 9 bases identical to TRBD2. This CDR3 has 14 amino acids. Germline values: CDR1 LNHDA, CDR2 SQIVND (reference sequence). CDR3 region: CASKLAGNPGELFF. Written as DNA, the CDR3 is TGTGCCAGTAAGCTAGCGGGGAACCCCGGGGAGCTGTTTTTT.

The rearrangement uses TRBV5-4 and TRBJ1-4; D gene uncertain. Germline V gives CDR1 SGHNT, CDR2 YYREEE (reference sequence). The CDR3 consists of 11 residues. Trimming cost V 0 bases and J 7 bases, with 1 base left between them. Here the CDR3 reads CASSLGEKLFF. Here the CDR3 DNA reads TGTGCCAGCAGCTTGGGTGAAAAACTGTTTTTT. Supplemented by reference TRBV5-4 and TRBJ1-4, the full variable domain reads ETGVTQSPTHLIKTRGQQVTLRCSSQSGHNTVSWYQQALGQGPQFIFQYYREEENGRGNFPPRFSGLQFPNYSSELNVNALELDDSALYLCASSLGEKLFFGSGTQLSVL.

The chain employs TRBV12-5 and TRBJ2-3; 7 nucleotides line up with TRBD2. CDR1 LGHNT and CDR2 FRNRAP come from the germline V gene. The CDR3 runs 17 residues. V lost 0 bases, J lost 2 bases, and 8 bases stayed unmatched. CDR3 residues: CASGLVPKRGFTDTQYF. The DNA for the CDR3 is TGTGCTAGTGGTTTGGTACCAAAGCGGGGATTCACAGATACGCAGTATTTT.

V is TRBV5-5 and J is TRBJ1-6, with 11 bases matching TRBD1. Germline V gene sequence: CDR1 SGHKS, CDR2 YYEKEE (reference sequence). V dropped 4 bases and J dropped 13; count of bases not matched to a gene: 13. The CDR3 is 16 amino acids. The DNA for the CDR3 is TGTGCCAGCAGCCCCGATGACGGGACAGGGGGTTTGCCCCTCCACTTT. This gives the protein CASSPDDGTGGLPLHF. Filled out from reference TRBV5-5 and TRBJ1-6, the complete variable domain reads DAGVTQSPTHLIKTRGQQVTLRCSPISGHKSVSWYQQVLGQGPQFIFQYYEKEERGRGNFPDRFSARQFPNYSSELNVNALLLGDSALYLCASSPDDGTGGLPLHFGNGTRLTVT.

The genes are TRBV19 and TRBJ1-2; 11 positions agree with TRBD1. The CDR3 has 14 residues. Germline V gives CDR1 LNHDA, CDR2 SQIVND (reference sequence). With V trimmed by 5 bases and J by 7 bases, 6 bases remained unmatched. CDR3 nucleotides: TGTGCCAGTAGTGTAAGGACAGGGGGCTCTGGCTACACCTTC. Its protein is CASSVRTGGSGYTF.

V is TRBV6-1 and J is TRBJ1-5, with D hard to call. Germline CDR1 is MNHNS and CDR2 is SASEGT. V was cut by 2 bases and J by 0 bases, with 11 bases left in between. The CDR3 covers 16 residues. CDR3 nucleotide sequence: TGTGCCAGCAGTGAACAGCCGCACAGTAGCAATCAGCCCCAGCATTTT. This encodes CASSEQPHSSNQPQHF.

The chain employs TRBV7-6 and TRBJ1-1; 8 bases map to TRBD1. Germline CDR1 reads SGHVS; CDR2 reads FNYEAQ. CDR3 length: 12 residues. V was pared by 6 bases and J by 11 bases, with 8 bases of the junction left unmatched. The chain's CDR3 is CASSQRTGLAFF. CDR3 sequence (DNA): TGTGCCAGCAGTCAACGGACAGGGTTGGCTTTCTTT. Drawing the rest from reference TRBV7-6 and TRBJ1-1, the complete variable domain is GAGVSQSPRYKVTKRGQDVALRCDPISGHVSLYWYRQALGQGPEFLTYFNYEAQQDKSGLPNDRFSAERPEGSISTLTIQRTEQRDSAMYRCASSQRTGLAFFGQGTRLTVV.

For the CDR3, the DNA is TGCGCCAGCAGCTCCCCCCGACAGGGGGTCGCTAACTATGGCTACACCTTC. Residues: CASSSPRQGVANYGYTF. This sequence joins TRBV5-1 and TRBJ1-2, with 9 bases fitting TRBD1. The CDR3 spans 17 residues. The germline V gene encodes CDR1 SGHRS and CDR2 YFSETQ. Trimming took 3 bases from V and 0 from J; bases not matched to a gene: 9.

The chain recombines TRBV19 with TRBJ1-2; possibly TRBD1 for D (5 bases). Germline CDR1 is LNHDA and CDR2 is SQIVND (reference sequence). The CDR3 is 13 amino acids. V was trimmed by 7 bases and J by 4 bases, leaving 13 bases between them. The CDR3 region is CASKDSERYGYTF. CDR3 nucleotides: TGTGCCAGTAAAGACAGCGAGCGCTATGGCTACACCTTC.

This clone was counted once. V and J are TRBV2 and TRBJ1-4; 8 bases align to TRBD1. V shed 2 bases, J shed 2 bases, and the junction held 4 bases outside the gene matches. Looked up from germline, CDR1 is SNHLY and CDR2 is FYNNEI. The CDR3 consists of 16 residues. The CDR3 protein is CASSERQGATNEKLFF. The CDR3 DNA reads TGTGCCAGCAGTGAACGGCAGGGGGCGACTAATGAAAAACTGTTTTTT. The full variable domain, rest sourced from reference TRBV2 and TRBJ1-4, is EPEVTQTPSHQVTQMGQEVILRCVPISNHLYFYWYRQILGQKVEFLVSFYNNEISEKSEIFDDQFSVERPDGSNFTLKIRSTKLEDSAMYFCASSERQGATNEKLFFGSGTQLSVL.

The J gene is TRBJ1-1, the V gene TRBV5-1, with D perhaps matching TRBD1 (6 bases). The CDR3 is made up of 16 amino acids. V was shortened by 0 bases and J by 0 bases, with 12 bases between the two germline ends. From germline, CDR1 is SGHRS and CDR2 YFSETQ. The chain's CDR3 is CASSLGQVWLNTEAFF. CDR3 sequence (DNA): TGCGCCAGCAGCTTGGGACAGGTATGGTTGAACACTGAAGCTTTCTTT.

The CDR3 DNA reads TGCGCCAGCAGCCGGACAGGCTACTCCTACGAGCAGTACTTC. It encodes CASSRTGYSYEQYF. J is TRBJ2-7 and V is TRBV4-3; 7 bases are a match to TRBD1. The germline gives CDR1 LGHNA, CDR2 YSLEER. Losses at the gene ends were 4 bases for V and 0 bases for J; bases not matched to a gene: 3. The CDR3 runs 14 residues.

A remark on this clone: The junction departs from the called germline gene at one end, perhaps through a read error. The V call is TRBV9, the J call TRBJ1-1; 7 nucleotides agree with TRBD1. Germline CDR1 and CDR2: SGDLS and YYNGEE. There are 14 residues in the CDR3. CDR3 residues: CASTVDHRGHEAFF. The CDR3 DNA sequence: TGTGCCAGCACCGTAGACCACAGGGGCCATGAAGCTTTCTTT.

V and J are TRBV2 and TRBJ2-5; D gene uncertain. Germline CDR1 reads SNHLY; CDR2 reads FYNNEI. Trimming shortened V by 2 bases and J by 5 bases, and 6 bases separated the two germline ends. The CDR3 has 12 residues. DNA for the CDR3: TGTGCCAGCAGTGAATTGTGGGAGACCCAGTACTTC. This sequence encodes CASSELWETQYF.

The table lists this clone with a count of one. The V and J genes are TRBV19 and TRBJ2-1; 8 bases line up with TRBD2. The junction had 7 bases not matched to a gene; V was cut back by 2 bases and J by 7 bases. The CDR3 contains 15 residues. CDR1 is LNHDA and CDR2 is SQIVND in the germline V gene (reference sequence). The CDR3, as DNA: TGTGCCAGTAGTATAAACGGGGGGGTTAAGAATGAGCAGTTCTTC. Its translation is CASSINGGVKNEQFF. The variable domain in full, with the rest retrieved from reference TRBV19 and TRBJ2-1, is DGGITQSPKYLFRKEGQNVTLSCEQNLNHDAMYWYRQDPGQGLRLIYYSQIVNDFQKGDIAEGYSVSREKKESFPLTVTSAQKNPTAFYLCASSINGGVKNEQFFGPGTRLTVL.

This rearrangement joins TRBV6-4 to TRBJ2-3, with D perhaps TRBD1 or TRBD2 (6 bases each). V was shortened by 8 bases and J by 0 bases, with 15 bases between the two germline ends. CDR1 and CDR2 (germline): MRHNA, SNTAGT. The CDR3 runs to 15 residues. CDR3 region: CASSERGRSTDTQYF. In DNA, the CDR3 is TGTGCCAGCTCAGAACGGGGGCGAAGCACAGATACGCAGTATTTT.